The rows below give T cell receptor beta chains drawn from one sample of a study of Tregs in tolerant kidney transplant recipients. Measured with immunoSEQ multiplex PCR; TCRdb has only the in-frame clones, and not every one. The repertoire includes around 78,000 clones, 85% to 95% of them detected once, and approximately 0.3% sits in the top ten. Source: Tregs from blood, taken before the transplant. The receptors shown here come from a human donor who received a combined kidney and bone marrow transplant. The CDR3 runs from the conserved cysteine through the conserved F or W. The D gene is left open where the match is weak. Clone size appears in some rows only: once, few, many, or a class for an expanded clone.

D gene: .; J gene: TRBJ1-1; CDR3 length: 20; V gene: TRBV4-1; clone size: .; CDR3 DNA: TGCGCCAGCAGCCAAGCAGGGTATAGTGGGGGAGGGGGACTGAACACTGAAGCTTTCTTT; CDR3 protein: CASSQAGYSGGGGLNTEAFF
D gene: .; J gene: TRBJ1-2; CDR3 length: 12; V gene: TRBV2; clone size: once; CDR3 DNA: TGTGCCAGCAGTGAAATGGGGCGCGGCTACACCTTC; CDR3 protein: CASSEMGRGYTF
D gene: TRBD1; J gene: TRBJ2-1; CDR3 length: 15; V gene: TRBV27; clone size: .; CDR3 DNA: TGTGCCAGCAGTTTCACGGGACAGGGGAGCAATGAGCAGTTCTTC; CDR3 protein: CASSFTGQGSNEQFF
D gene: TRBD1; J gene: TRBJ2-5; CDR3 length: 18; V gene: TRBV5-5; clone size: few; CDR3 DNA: TGTGCCAGCAGCTCACCATTAACAGGACAGGGCCGCCAAGAGACCCAGTACTTC; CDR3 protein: CASSSPLTGQGRQETQYF
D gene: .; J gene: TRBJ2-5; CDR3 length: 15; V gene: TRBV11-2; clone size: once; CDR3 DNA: TGTGCCAGCAGCTTAGATATCAACAGGGGGGGGACCCAGTACTTC; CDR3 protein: CASSLDINRGGTQYF
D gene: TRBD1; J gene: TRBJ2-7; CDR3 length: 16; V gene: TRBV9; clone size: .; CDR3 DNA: TGTGCCAGCAGCACTCACCGGGACAGGGGGACCTACGAGCAGTACTTC; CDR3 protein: CASSTHRDRGTYEQYF
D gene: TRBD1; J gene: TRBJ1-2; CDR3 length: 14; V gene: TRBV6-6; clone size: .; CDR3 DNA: TGTGCCAGCAGTTACTCGCCAGGGGGCTATGGCTACACCTTC; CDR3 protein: CASSYSPGGYGYTF
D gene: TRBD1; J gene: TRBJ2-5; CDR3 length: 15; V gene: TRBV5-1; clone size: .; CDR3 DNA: TGCGCCAGCAGAACGACAGGGTCCCCACAAGAGACCCAGTACTTC; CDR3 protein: CASRTTGSPQETQYF
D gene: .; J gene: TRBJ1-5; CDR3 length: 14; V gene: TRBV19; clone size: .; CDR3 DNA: TGTGCCAGTACGGAGGGGCCGCAAAGCCGGCCCCAGCATTTT; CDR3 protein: CASTEGPQSRPQHF
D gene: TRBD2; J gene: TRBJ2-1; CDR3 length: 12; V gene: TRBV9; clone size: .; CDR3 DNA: TGTGCCAGCAGCTTTAGCGGGAATGAGCAGTTCTTC; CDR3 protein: CASSFSGNEQFF
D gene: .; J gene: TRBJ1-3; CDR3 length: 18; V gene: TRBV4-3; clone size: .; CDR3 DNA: TGCGCCAGCAGCCAGTCAAGGCAGGGTCCCGCTAGTAGAAACACCATATATTTT; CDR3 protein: CASSQSRQGPASRNTIYF
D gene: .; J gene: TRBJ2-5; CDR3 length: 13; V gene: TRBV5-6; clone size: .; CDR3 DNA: TGTGCCAGCAGCTTTTTGGGACAAGAGACCCAGTACTTC; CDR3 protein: CASSFLGQETQYF
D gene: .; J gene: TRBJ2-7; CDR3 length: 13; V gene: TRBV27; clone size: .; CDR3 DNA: TGTGCCAGCAGTTCCCGAAGGGGCAACGAGCAGTACTTC; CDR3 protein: CASSSRRGNEQYF
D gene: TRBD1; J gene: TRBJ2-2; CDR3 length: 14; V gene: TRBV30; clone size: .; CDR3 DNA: TGTGCCTGGAGTACAGGGGCAGGGACCGGGGAGCTGTTTTTT; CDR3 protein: CAWSTGAGTGELFF
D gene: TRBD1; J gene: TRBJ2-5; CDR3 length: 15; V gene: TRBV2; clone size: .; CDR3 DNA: TGTGCCAGCAGTGGGACAGGCGGGTCGAAAGAGACCCAGTACTTC; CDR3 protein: CASSGTGGSKETQYF
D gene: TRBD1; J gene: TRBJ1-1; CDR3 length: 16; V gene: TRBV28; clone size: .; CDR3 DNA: TGTGCCAGCAGGACACCGGGACAGGGGCCCAACGGTGAAGCTTTCTTT; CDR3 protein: CASRTPGQGPNGEAFF
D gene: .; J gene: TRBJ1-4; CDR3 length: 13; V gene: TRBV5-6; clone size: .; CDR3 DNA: TGTGCCAGCAGCTTGGGAAATAATGAAAAACTGTTTTTT; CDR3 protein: CASSLGNNEKLFF
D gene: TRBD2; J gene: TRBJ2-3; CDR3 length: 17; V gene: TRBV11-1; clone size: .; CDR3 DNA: TGTGCCAGCAGCTTAGGCAAGGGACTAGCGGGAGCAGATACGCAGTATTTT; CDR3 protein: CASSLGKGLAGADTQYF
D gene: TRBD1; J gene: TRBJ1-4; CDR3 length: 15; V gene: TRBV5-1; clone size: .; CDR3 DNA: TGCGCCAGCAGCTTATCCGGGACAGAATATGAAAAACTGTTTTTT; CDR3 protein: CASSLSGTEYEKLFF
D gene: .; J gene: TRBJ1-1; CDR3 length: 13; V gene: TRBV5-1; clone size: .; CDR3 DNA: TGCGCCAGCACCGAGCAGATGAACACTGAAGCTTTCTTT; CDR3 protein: CASTEQMNTEAFF
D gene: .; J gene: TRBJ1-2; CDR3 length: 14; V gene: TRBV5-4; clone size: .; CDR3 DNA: TGTGCCAGCAGCTCCTTAGACAGGACCTATGGCTACACCTTC; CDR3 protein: CASSSLDRTYGYTF
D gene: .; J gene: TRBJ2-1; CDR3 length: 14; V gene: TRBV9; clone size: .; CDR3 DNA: TGTGCCAGCAGCGTAGAGGCTAGGTACAATGAGCAGTTCTTC; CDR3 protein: CASSVEARYNEQFF
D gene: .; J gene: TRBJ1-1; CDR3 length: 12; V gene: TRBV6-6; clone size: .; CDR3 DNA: TGTGCCAGCCAGCGCCCCGGCACTGAAGCTTTCTTT; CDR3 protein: CASQRPGTEAFF
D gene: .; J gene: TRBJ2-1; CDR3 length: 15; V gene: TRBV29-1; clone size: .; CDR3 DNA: TGCAGCGTTGAAGATCCGCTAAGCTCCTACAATGAGCAGTTCTTC; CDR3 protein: CSVEDPLSSYNEQFF
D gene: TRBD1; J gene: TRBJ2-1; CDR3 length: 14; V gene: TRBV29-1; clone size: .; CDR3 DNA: TGCAGCGGATGGGACAGCGGTTGGGGCAATGAGCAGTTCTTC; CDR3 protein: CSGWDSGWGNEQFF
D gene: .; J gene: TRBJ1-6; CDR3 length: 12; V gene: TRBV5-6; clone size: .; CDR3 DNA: TGTGCCAGCAGCGCCGCTTTCTCACCCCTCCACTTT; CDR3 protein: CASSAAFSPLHF
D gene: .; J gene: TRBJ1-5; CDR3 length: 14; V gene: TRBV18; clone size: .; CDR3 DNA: TGTGCCAGCTCACAAGGGTATAGCAATCAGCCCCAGCATTTT; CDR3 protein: CASSQGYSNQPQHF
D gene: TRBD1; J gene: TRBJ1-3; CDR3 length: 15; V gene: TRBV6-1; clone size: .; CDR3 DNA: TGTGCCAGCAGTGAGATGGGACAGGGCATGAACACCATATATTTT; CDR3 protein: CASSEMGQGMNTIYF
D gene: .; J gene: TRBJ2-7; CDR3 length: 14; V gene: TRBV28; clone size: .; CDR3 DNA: TGTGCCAGCAGTTTAATAGGTATGAGGAACGAGCAGTACTTC; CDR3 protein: CASSLIGMRNEQYF
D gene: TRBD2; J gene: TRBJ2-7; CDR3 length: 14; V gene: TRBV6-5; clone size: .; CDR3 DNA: TGTGCCAGCAGGGGGACTAGCGCGGCCTACGAGCAGTACTTC; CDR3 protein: CASRGTSAAYEQYF
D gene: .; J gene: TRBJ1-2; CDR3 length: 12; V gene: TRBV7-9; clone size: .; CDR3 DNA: TGTGCCAGCAGCTTAGAAGACCATGGCTACACCTTC; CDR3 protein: CASSLEDHGYTF
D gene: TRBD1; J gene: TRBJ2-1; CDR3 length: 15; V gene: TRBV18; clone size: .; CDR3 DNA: TGTGCCAGCTCACCTACCGGGACAGGATACAATGAGCAGTTCTTC; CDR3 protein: CASSPTGTGYNEQFF
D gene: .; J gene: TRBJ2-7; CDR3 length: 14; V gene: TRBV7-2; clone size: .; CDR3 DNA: TGTGCCAGCAGCTTATGGGTAGGGCCCTACGAGCAGTACTTC; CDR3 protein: CASSLWVGPYEQYF
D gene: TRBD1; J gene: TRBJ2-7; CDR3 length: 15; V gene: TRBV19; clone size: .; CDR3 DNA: TGTGCCAGTAGTATAGGAGGACAGGGGCGCTACGAGCAGTACTTC; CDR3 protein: CASSIGGQGRYEQYF
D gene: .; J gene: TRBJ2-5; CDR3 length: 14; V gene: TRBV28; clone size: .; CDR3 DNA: TGTGCCAGCAGTCCGCCCACCCCGCAAGAGACCCAGTACTTC; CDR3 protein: CASSPPTPQETQYF
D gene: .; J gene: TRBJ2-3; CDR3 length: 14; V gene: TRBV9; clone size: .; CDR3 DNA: TGTGCCAGCAGCGTAGTAATGGGGAAGGGGACGCAGTATTTT; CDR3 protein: CASSVVMGKGTQYF
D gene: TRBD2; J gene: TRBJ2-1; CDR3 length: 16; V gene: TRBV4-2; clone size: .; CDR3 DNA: TGTGCCAGCAGCCAGGCACTAGCGGGAGGGCCGGGTGAGCAGTTCTTC; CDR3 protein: CASSQALAGGPGEQFF
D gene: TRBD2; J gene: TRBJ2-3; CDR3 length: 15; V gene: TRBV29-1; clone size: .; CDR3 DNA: TGCAGCGGTGGAACGACTAGCGGGAGGACAGATACGCAGTATTTT; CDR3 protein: CSGGTTSGRTDTQYF
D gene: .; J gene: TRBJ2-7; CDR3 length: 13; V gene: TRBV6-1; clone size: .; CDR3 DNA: TGTGCCCCCCCTGCGGAACGTACCTACGAGCAGTACTTC; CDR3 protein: CAPPAERTYEQYF
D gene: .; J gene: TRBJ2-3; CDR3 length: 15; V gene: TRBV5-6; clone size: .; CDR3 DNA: TGTGCCAGCACCCCGGGGGGCGGAAGCTCGGATACGCAGTATTTT; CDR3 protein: CASTPGGGSSDTQYF
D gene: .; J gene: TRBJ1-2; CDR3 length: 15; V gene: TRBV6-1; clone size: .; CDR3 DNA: TGTGCCAGCACCGAAGGGCAGGGGCCTAACTATGGCTACACCTTC; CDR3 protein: CASTEGQGPNYGYTF
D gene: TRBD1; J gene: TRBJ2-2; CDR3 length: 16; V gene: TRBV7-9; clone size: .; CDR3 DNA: TGTGCCAGCAGCCGACGGACAGGGAGGAACACCGGGGAGCTGTTTTTT; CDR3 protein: CASSRRTGRNTGELFF
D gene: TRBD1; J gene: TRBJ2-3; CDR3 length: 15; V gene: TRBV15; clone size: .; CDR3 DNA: TGTGCCACCAGCTCCCGGGACAGGGGGGTAGATACGCAGTATTTT; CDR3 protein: CATSSRDRGVDTQYF
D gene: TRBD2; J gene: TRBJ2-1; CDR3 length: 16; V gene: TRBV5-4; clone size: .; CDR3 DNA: TGTGCCAGCAGCTCCAATAGCGGGAACTCCTACAATGAGCAGTTCTTC; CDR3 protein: CASSSNSGNSYNEQFF
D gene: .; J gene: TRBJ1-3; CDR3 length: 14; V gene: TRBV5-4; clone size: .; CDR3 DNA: TGTGCCAGCAGCTTGGACAGAAATGGAAACACCATATATTTT; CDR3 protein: CASSLDRNGNTIYF